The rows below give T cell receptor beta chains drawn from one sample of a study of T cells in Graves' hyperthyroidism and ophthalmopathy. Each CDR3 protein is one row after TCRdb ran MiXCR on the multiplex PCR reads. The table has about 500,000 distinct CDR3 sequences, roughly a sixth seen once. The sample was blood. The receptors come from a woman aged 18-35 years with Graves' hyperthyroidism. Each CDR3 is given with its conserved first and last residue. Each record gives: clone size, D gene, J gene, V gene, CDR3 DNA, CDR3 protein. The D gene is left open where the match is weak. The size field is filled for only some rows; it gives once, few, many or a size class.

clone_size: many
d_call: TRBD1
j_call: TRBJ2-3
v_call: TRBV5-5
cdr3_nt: TGTGCCAGCAGCTTGGCAGGGGGCAAATTGGATACGCAGTATTTT
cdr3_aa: CASSLAGGKLDTQYF

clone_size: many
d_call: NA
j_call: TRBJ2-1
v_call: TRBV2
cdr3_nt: TGTGCCAGCATTCTTGGGGGCGGCTCCTACAATGAGCAGTTCTTC
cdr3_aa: CASILGGGSYNEQFF

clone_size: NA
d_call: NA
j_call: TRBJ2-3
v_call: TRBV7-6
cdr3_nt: TGTGCCAGCAGCTCGAGTGAGGGTCACACAGATACGCAGTATTTT
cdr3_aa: CASSSSEGHTDTQYF

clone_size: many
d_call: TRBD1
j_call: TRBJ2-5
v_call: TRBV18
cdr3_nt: TGTGCCAGCTCACAACAGGGGGTATCTCCGGAGACCCAGTACTTC
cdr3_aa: CASSQQGVSPETQYF

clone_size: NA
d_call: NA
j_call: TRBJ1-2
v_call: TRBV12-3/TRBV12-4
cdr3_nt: TGTGCCAGCAGTTCCTCGAGCTCATTTAACTATGGCTACACCTTC
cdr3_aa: CASSSSSSFNYGYTF

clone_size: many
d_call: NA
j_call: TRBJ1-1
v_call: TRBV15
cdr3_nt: TGTGCCACCAGCAGAGATCCTCAGGGGCCCATCGGTTTGGGCACTGAAGCTTTCTTT
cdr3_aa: CATSRDPQGPIGLGTEAFF

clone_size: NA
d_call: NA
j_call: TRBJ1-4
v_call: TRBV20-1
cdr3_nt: TGCAGTGCTAGCGGGGAAAAACTGTTTTTT
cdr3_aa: CSASGEKLFF

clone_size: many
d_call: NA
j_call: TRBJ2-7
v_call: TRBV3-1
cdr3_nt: TGTGCCAGCAGCCAAGTGTGGAGCGCCACCTCGTACGAGCAGTACTTC
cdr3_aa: CASSQVWSATSYEQYF

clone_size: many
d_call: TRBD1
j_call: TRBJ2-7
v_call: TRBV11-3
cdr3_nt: TGTGCCAGCAGCTTGCGGACAGGGGGCTCCTACGAGCAGTACTTC
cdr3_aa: CASSLRTGGSYEQYF

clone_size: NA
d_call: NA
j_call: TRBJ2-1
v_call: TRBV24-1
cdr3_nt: TGTGCCACCAGTGATTTCCAGCAGACGTTCTTC
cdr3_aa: CATSDFQQTFF

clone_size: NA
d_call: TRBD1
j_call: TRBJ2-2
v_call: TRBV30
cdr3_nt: TGTGCCTGGTCAAGGGGGCGTATGACCGGGGAGCTGTTTTTT
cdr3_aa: CAWSRGRMTGELFF

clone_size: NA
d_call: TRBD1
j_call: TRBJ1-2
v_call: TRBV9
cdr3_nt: TGTGCCAGCAGCGTTGGACAGGGGGCCTATGGCTACACCTTC
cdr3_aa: CASSVGQGAYGYTF

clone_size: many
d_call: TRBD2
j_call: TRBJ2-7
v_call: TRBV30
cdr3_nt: TGTGCCTGGAGTCAACTAGCGGGTCGCTACGAGCAGTACTTC
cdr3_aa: CAWSQLAGRYEQYF

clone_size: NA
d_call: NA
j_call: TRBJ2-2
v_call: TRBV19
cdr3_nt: TGTGCCAGTAGCATGAGCTGGGGGCCCGGGGAGCTGTTTTTT
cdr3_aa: CASSMSWGPGELFF

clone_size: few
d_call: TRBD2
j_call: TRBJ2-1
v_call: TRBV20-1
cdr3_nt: TGCAGTGCTAGGTGGGGACTAGCGCGGGATGAGCAGTTCTTC
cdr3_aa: CSARWGLARDEQFF

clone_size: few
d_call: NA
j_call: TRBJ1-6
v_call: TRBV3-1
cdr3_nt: TGTGCCAGCAGCCAAGTACGGGGGGCGGCTTCACCCCTCCACTTT
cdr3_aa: CASSQVRGAASPLHF

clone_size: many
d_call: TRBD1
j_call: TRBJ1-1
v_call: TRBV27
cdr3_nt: TGTGCCAGCAGTCCTTGGAAAAAGGGACAGGAGAACACTGAAGCTTTCTTT
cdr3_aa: CASSPWKKGQENTEAFF

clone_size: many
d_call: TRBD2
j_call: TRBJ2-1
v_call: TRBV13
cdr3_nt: TGTGCCAGCAGCGGAAGTAGCGGGAGGCCTTACAATGAGCAGTTCTTC
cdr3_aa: CASSGSSGRPYNEQFF

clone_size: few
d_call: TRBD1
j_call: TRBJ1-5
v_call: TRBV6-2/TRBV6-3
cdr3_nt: TGTGCCAGCAGCCACGGGACAGGGGGAAGCAATCAGCCCCAGCATTTT
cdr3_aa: CASSHGTGGSNQPQHF

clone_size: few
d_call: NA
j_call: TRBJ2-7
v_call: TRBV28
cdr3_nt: TGTGCCAGCAGTACCATCTACGAGCAGTACTTC
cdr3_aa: CASSTIYEQYF

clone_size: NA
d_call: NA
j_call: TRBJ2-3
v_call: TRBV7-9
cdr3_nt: TGTGCCAGCAGTTATTTTACCGGGACAACCAAACGCACAGATACGCAGTATTTT
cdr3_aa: CASSYFTGTTKRTDTQYF

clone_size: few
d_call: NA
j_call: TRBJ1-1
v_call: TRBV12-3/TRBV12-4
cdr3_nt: TGTGCCAGCAGGGGACTTGGGGGGACTGAAGCTTTCTTT
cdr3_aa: CASRGLGGTEAFF

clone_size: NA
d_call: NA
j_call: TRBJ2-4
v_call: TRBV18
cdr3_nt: TGTGCCAGCTCACCACCCGGGACTTGGGAAAACATTCAGTACTTC
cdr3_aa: CASSPPGTWENIQYF

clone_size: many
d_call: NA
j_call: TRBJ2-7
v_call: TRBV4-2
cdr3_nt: TGTGCCAGCAGCCAAGAAGGTAACCCCAGCGACGAGCAGTACTTC
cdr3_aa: CASSQEGNPSDEQYF

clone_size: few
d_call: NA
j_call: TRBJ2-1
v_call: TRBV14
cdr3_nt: TGTGCCAGCAGCCAAGATCTAGCCATCACAAGGATAGATGAGCAGTTCTTC
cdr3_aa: CASSQDLAITRIDEQFF

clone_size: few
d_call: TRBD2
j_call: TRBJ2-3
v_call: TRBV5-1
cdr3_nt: TGCGCCAGCAGCCTGGGACTAGCGGAATTCACAGATACGCAGTATTTT
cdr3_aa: CASSLGLAEFTDTQYF

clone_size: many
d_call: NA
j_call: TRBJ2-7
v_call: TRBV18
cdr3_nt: TGTGCCAGCTCACCACTAGGACAGACCACCTACGAGCAGTACTTC
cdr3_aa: CASSPLGQTTYEQYF

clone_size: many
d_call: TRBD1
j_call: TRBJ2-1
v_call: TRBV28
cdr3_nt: TGTGCAGCTACAGGGGGCGGGCGGGAGAGGAGGAATGAGCAGTTCTTC
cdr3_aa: CAATGGGRERRNEQFF

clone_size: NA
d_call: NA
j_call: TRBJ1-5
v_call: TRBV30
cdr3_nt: TGTGCCTGGAGCTTCCGGGCCGATGATCAGCCCCAGCATTTT
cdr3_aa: CAWSFRADDQPQHF

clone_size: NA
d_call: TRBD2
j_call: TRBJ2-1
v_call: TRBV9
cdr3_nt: TGTGCCAGCAGCCATCGGACTAGCGGGATCAATGAGCAGTTCTTC
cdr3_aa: CASSHRTSGINEQFF

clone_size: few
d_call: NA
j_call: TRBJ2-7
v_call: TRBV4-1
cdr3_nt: TGCGCCAGCAGCCAAGTAGTTTTAGGGGACGAGCAGTACTTC
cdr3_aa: CASSQVVLGDEQYF

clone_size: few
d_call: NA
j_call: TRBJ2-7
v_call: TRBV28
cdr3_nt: TGTGCCAGCGCCCGCGGACGGGAGCAGTACTTC
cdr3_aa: CASARGREQYF

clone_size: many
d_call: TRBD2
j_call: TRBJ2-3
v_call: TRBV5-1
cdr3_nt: TGCGCCAGCAGACACGGACTAGCGGGAGATACGCAGTATTTT
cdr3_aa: CASRHGLAGDTQYF

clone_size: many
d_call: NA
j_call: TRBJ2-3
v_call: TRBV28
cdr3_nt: TGTGCCAGCAGGACTACAGGGTCGGGTACGCAGTATTTT
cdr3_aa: CASRTTGSGTQYF

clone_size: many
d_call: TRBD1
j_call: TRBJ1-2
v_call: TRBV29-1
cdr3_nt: TGCAGCGTTGAACAGGGGGCCACGTCTGAGTATGGCTACACCTTC
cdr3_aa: CSVEQGATSEYGYTF

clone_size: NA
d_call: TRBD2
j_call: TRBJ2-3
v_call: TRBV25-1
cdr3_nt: TGTGCCAGCAGTGTAGCGGGGGGGCCCGGAGATACGCAGTATTTT
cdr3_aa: CASSVAGGPGDTQYF

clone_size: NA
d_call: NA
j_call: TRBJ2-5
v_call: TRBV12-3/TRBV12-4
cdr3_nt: TGTGCCAGCAGTTTTCTACAGCTGCAAGAGACCCAGTACTTC
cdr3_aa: CASSFLQLQETQYF

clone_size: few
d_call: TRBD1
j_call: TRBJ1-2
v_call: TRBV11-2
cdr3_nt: TGTGCCAGCAGTTCACCCCGGGACAGGGCCGGCTACACCTTC
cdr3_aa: CASSSPRDRAGYTF

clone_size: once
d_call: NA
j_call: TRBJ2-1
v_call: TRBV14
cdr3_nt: TGTGCCAGCACCCCAGCCGGGGGTCGGGATGAGCAGTTCTTC
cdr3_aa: CASTPAGGRDEQFF

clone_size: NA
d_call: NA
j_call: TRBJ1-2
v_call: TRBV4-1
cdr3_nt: TGCGCCAGCAGCCAAGAGAGGCGGCTAGAGGGCTACACCTTC
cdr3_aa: CASSQERRLEGYTF

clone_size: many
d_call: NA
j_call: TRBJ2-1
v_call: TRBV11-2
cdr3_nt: TGTGCCAGCAGCTTAGACAGGGCGCAGTTCTTC
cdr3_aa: CASSLDRAQFF

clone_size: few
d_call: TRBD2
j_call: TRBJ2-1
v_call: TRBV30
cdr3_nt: TGTGCCTGGAGTGTACTGAGCGGGAGGTTCAATGAGCAGTTCTTC
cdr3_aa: CAWSVLSGRFNEQFF

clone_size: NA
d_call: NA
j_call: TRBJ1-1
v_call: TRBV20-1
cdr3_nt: TGCAGTGCCCAGAGGGGGGTAAAGGCAGGGGAGACTGAAGCTTTCTTT
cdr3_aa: CSAQRGVKAGETEAFF

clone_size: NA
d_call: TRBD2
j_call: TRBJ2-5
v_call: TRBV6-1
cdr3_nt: TGTGCCAGCAGAAGCGGGGGGATGGTTTCAGGGACCCAGTACTTC
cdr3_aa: CASRSGGMVSGTQYF

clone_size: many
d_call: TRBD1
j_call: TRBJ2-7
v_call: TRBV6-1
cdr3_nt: TGTGCCAGCAGTACCGTGGGGTCAGGGGGAAGGGAGCAGTACTTC
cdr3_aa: CASSTVGSGGREQYF

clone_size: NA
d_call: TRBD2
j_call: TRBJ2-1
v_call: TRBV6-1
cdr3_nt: TGTGCCAGCAGTGACGGCGGGAGGGCCTATGAGCAGTTCTTC
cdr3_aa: CASSDGGRAYEQFF

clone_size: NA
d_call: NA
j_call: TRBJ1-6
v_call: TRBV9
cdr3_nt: TGTGCCAGCAGCGTAAGGCCGGATAATTCACCCCTCCACTTT
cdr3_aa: CASSVRPDNSPLHF

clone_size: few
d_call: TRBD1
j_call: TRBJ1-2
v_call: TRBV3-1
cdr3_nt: TGTGCCAGCAGCCTTCAGGGGGCGTCTGGCTACACCTTC
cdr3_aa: CASSLQGASGYTF

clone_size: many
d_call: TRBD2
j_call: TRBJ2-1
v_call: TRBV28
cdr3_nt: TGTGCCAGCAGTGTACTAGCGGAGTCCTACAATGAGCAGTTCTTC
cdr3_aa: CASSVLAESYNEQFF

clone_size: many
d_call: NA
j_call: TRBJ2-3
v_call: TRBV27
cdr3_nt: TGTGCCAGCAGTTTGCGGGGGCAGGGGGTTAAAGATACGCAGTATTTT
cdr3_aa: CASSLRGQGVKDTQYF

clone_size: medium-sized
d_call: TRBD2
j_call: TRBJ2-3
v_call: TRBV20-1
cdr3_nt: TGCAGTGCTAGATCTAGCGGGAGGGAAACAGATACGCAGTATTTT
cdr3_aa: CSARSSGRETDTQYF

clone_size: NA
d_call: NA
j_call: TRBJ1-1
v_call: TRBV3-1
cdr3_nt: TGTGCCAGCAGCCAAAGGGGGGGGAGCACTGAAGCTTTCTTT
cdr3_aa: CASSQRGGSTEAFF

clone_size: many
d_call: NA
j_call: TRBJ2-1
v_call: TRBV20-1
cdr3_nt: TGCAGTGCTAGAGATCGCCGGGGAAACAATGAGCAGTTCTTC
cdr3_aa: CSARDRRGNNEQFF

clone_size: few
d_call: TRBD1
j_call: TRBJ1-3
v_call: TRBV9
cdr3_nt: TGTGCCAGCAGCGCTACAGGGGGACCTGGAAACACCATATATTTT
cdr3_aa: CASSATGGPGNTIYF